This is a list of T cell receptor beta chains from one sample in a study of a mutant IDH1 vaccine in newly diagnosed glioma. What these receptors recognize is not known. Profiled with immunoSEQ multiplex PCR; TCRdb holds only in-frame clones, not every one. The sample lists some 62,000 clones, about four fifths seen once, with 3.5% to 4% in the top ten. Source: PBMCs, taken from a glioma patient whose treatment included an IDH1 peptide vaccine. These receptor sequences come from a man aged 25-40 years with glioma. CDR3s include the opening cysteine and the closing phenylalanine or tryptophan. The D gene is left open where the match is weak. Rows may omit the clone size; those that give it use once, few, many or a size class.

CDR3nt: TGTGCCAGTAGTTCCGGGACAGGGGCATACGAGCAGTACTTC; CDR3aa: CASSSGTGAYEQYF; abundance: .; d_gene: TRBD1; j_gene: TRBJ2-7; v_gene: TRBV19
CDR3nt: TGTGCCAGCAGCTTGGGGGACAGGTCCTATGGCTACACCTTC; CDR3aa: CASSLGDRSYGYTF; abundance: .; d_gene: TRBD1; j_gene: TRBJ1-2; v_gene: TRBV5-4
CDR3nt: TGTGCCAGCAGTGCCTTCCCCGGCCGCTCTGGAAACACCATATATTTT; CDR3aa: CASSAFPGRSGNTIYF; abundance: .; d_gene: .; j_gene: TRBJ1-3; v_gene: TRBV2
CDR3nt: TGTGCCAGCAGTCCTACAGTCAGCAATCAGCCCCAGCATTTT; CDR3aa: CASSPTVSNQPQHF; abundance: .; d_gene: .; j_gene: TRBJ1-5; v_gene: TRBV27
CDR3nt: TGTGCCAGCAGCTTGAGTAAAGTTGAAGCTTTCTTT; CDR3aa: CASSLSKVEAFF; abundance: .; d_gene: .; j_gene: TRBJ1-1; v_gene: TRBV5-8
CDR3nt: TGTGCCAGTAGTGACCGAACAGGGAGAGAGACCCAGTACTTC; CDR3aa: CASSDRTGRETQYF; abundance: .; d_gene: .; j_gene: TRBJ2-5; v_gene: TRBV19
CDR3nt: TGTGCCAGCAGGGGGGGGACAGGGCTAGCCAAAAACATTCAGTACTTC; CDR3aa: CASRGGTGLAKNIQYF; abundance: .; d_gene: TRBD1; j_gene: TRBJ2-4; v_gene: TRBV27
CDR3nt: TGTGCCAGTACGACAGGAGATGGCTACACCTTC; CDR3aa: CASTTGDGYTF; abundance: .; d_gene: .; j_gene: TRBJ1-2; v_gene: TRBV6-6
CDR3nt: TGTGCCAGCAGCTTGTTTTATCAGGAGGGCACATCCTACGAGCAGTACTTC; CDR3aa: CASSLFYQEGTSYEQYF; abundance: few; d_gene: .; j_gene: TRBJ2-7; v_gene: TRBV5-8
CDR3nt: TGTGCCAGCAGCTTGTGGCAGGGGGCAATCACAGATACGCAGTATTTT; CDR3aa: CASSLWQGAITDTQYF; abundance: .; d_gene: TRBD1; j_gene: TRBJ2-3; v_gene: TRBV5-8
CDR3nt: TGTGCCACGCGACAGAACTATGGCTACACCTTC; CDR3aa: CATRQNYGYTF; abundance: .; d_gene: .; j_gene: TRBJ1-2; v_gene: TRBV28
CDR3nt: TGTGCCAGCAGTGAGTGGGGACTTAACTATGGCTACACCTTC; CDR3aa: CASSEWGLNYGYTF; abundance: .; d_gene: .; j_gene: TRBJ1-2; v_gene: TRBV2
CDR3nt: TGTGCCAGCAGCTTGGAAAGACAGGCGTATGGCTACACCTTC; CDR3aa: CASSLERQAYGYTF; abundance: .; d_gene: .; j_gene: TRBJ1-2; v_gene: TRBV5-8
CDR3nt: TGTGCCAGCAGCCAACGGGGGGCAGGGAGATCAACTAATGAAAAACTGTTTTTT; CDR3aa: CASSQRGAGRSTNEKLFF; abundance: .; d_gene: .; j_gene: TRBJ1-4; v_gene: TRBV14
CDR3nt: TGTGCCGTCATCGCTAATCCGGGACAGGGTGAGGTGGACTATGGCTACACCTTC; CDR3aa: CAVIANPGQGEVDYGYTF; abundance: .; d_gene: TRBD1; j_gene: TRBJ1-2; v_gene: TRBV28
CDR3nt: TGTGCCAGCAGCCTGACTAGCGGGGGGCCTCTGTACCAAGAGACCCAGTACTTC; CDR3aa: CASSLTSGGPLYQETQYF; abundance: few; d_gene: TRBD2; j_gene: TRBJ2-5; v_gene: TRBV4-2
CDR3nt: TGTGCCAGCAGTTCCCCGGGACAGCCCAGAAGTATCTCCTACGAGCAGTACTTC; CDR3aa: CASSSPGQPRSISYEQYF; abundance: .; d_gene: TRBD1; j_gene: TRBJ2-7; v_gene: TRBV28
CDR3nt: TGTGCCAGCAGTTACGCCACGGAGCAGTACTTC; CDR3aa: CASSYATEQYF; abundance: .; d_gene: .; j_gene: TRBJ2-7; v_gene: TRBV6-5
CDR3nt: TGTGCCAGCAGCCTCAGCGGGGGGTTCTACAATGAGCAGTTCTTC; CDR3aa: CASSLSGGFYNEQFF; abundance: .; d_gene: TRBD2; j_gene: TRBJ2-1; v_gene: TRBV7-9
CDR3nt: TGCGCCAGCGGAGCGAGGGGGGGTCGCCAAGAGACCCAGTACTTC; CDR3aa: CASGARGGRQETQYF; abundance: once; d_gene: .; j_gene: TRBJ2-5; v_gene: TRBV4-1
CDR3nt: TGTGCCAGCAGCTTAAGGGGTACGGGTCAGCCCCAGCATTTT; CDR3aa: CASSLRGTGQPQHF; abundance: .; d_gene: .; j_gene: TRBJ1-5; v_gene: TRBV13
CDR3nt: TGTGCCAGTAGTCTAGGGACAGCTGGCTACACCTTC; CDR3aa: CASSLGTAGYTF; abundance: .; d_gene: TRBD1; j_gene: TRBJ1-2; v_gene: TRBV19
CDR3nt: TGTGCCAGCAGTTACTTGACAGGGGGGACTGAAGCTTTCTTT; CDR3aa: CASSYLTGGTEAFF; abundance: .; d_gene: TRBD1; j_gene: TRBJ1-1; v_gene: TRBV6-6
CDR3nt: TGCAGCGTTGCAAAACTTTCCGGGACTAGCGGGGGGGCAGTCGAGCAGTACTTC; CDR3aa: CSVAKLSGTSGGAVEQYF; abundance: .; d_gene: TRBD2; j_gene: TRBJ2-7; v_gene: TRBV29-1
CDR3nt: TGCAGCGTGTGGGACAGGGGGAACACTGAAGCTTTCTTT; CDR3aa: CSVWDRGNTEAFF; abundance: few; d_gene: TRBD1; j_gene: TRBJ1-1; v_gene: TRBV29-1
CDR3nt: TGTGCCAGTAGTACCCTAGCGGGGGTCCTCTCTGGGGCCAACGTCCTGACTTTC; CDR3aa: CASSTLAGVLSGANVLTF; abundance: .; d_gene: TRBD2; j_gene: TRBJ2-6; v_gene: TRBV19
CDR3nt: TGTGCCAGCATACAAAGGGACATCGATCAGCCCCAGCATTTT; CDR3aa: CASIQRDIDQPQHF; abundance: .; d_gene: .; j_gene: TRBJ1-5; v_gene: TRBV6-1
CDR3nt: TGTGCCAGCAGTGACAGGGCTTGGCGTCAGCCCCAGCATTTT; CDR3aa: CASSDRAWRQPQHF; abundance: .; d_gene: .; j_gene: TRBJ1-5; v_gene: TRBV6-1
CDR3nt: TGTGCCAGCAGTTGGAACAGGGGGCAGTATGGCTACACCTTC; CDR3aa: CASSWNRGQYGYTF; abundance: .; d_gene: TRBD1; j_gene: TRBJ1-2; v_gene: TRBV28
CDR3nt: TGTGCCAGCTCACCGGGACAGGAGAACACCGGGGAGCTGTTTTTT; CDR3aa: CASSPGQENTGELFF; abundance: .; d_gene: TRBD1; j_gene: TRBJ2-2; v_gene: TRBV18
CDR3nt: TGTGCCAGCAGTTTTTGGGACAGGCGGGCTGAAGCTTTCTTT; CDR3aa: CASSFWDRRAEAFF; abundance: .; d_gene: TRBD1; j_gene: TRBJ1-1; v_gene: TRBV27
CDR3nt: TGTGCCAGCAGCTCGGACAGGGGAAGCATCGCCGGGGAGCTGTTTTTT; CDR3aa: CASSSDRGSIAGELFF; abundance: few; d_gene: TRBD1; j_gene: TRBJ2-2; v_gene: TRBV7-9
CDR3nt: TGCGCCAGCAGCTTGGCCGGGATAAGCACAGATACGCAGTATTTT; CDR3aa: CASSLAGISTDTQYF; abundance: .; d_gene: .; j_gene: TRBJ2-3; v_gene: TRBV5-1
CDR3nt: TGCGCCAGCAGCTTGGCCGGGGTTAAATATGGCTACACCTTC; CDR3aa: CASSLAGVKYGYTF; abundance: .; d_gene: .; j_gene: TRBJ1-2; v_gene: TRBV5-1
CDR3nt: TGCGCCAGCAGCCCGGGACAGTCCTATTCACCCCTCCACTTT; CDR3aa: CASSPGQSYSPLHF; abundance: .; d_gene: TRBD1; j_gene: TRBJ1-6; v_gene: TRBV5-1
CDR3nt: TGTGCCAGCAGCTCTAAGGACAGTGATTTATACAATGAGCAGTTCTTC; CDR3aa: CASSSKDSDLYNEQFF; abundance: .; d_gene: .; j_gene: TRBJ2-1; v_gene: TRBV7-8
CDR3nt: TGTGCCAGCAGCTTCACCGGGACTAGCTACGAGCAGTACTTC; CDR3aa: CASSFTGTSYEQYF; abundance: .; d_gene: TRBD2; j_gene: TRBJ2-7; v_gene: TRBV5-6
CDR3nt: TGTGCCAGCAGCCGGAGAAGTGGGGACAGGGATGGCCACACCTTC; CDR3aa: CASSRRSGDRDGHTF; abundance: .; d_gene: TRBD1; j_gene: TRBJ1-2; v_gene: TRBV14
CDR3nt: TGTGCCAGCGGTTACCCTCAGGGGGCGATCAAGATCGGAGAGACCCAGTACTTC; CDR3aa: CASGYPQGAIKIGETQYF; abundance: .; d_gene: TRBD1; j_gene: TRBJ2-5; v_gene: TRBV2
CDR3nt: TGTGCCAGCAGGCCTGACAGGGGCAGTCAGCCCCAGCATTTT; CDR3aa: CASRPDRGSQPQHF; abundance: once; d_gene: TRBD1; j_gene: TRBJ1-5; v_gene: TRBV6-5
CDR3nt: TGTGCCAGCAGCTTAACAGGGTTTCCAGATACGCAGTATTTT; CDR3aa: CASSLTGFPDTQYF; abundance: .; d_gene: .; j_gene: TRBJ2-3; v_gene: TRBV7-7
CDR3nt: TGTGCCAGCAGCTATAGGGAGGTAGCCCCTGAAGCTTTCTTT; CDR3aa: CASSYREVAPEAFF; abundance: .; d_gene: .; j_gene: TRBJ1-1; v_gene: TRBV11-2
CDR3nt: TGTGCTAGTGGATCAGGCTTGGCGTCGGAGACCCAGTACTTC; CDR3aa: CASGSGLASETQYF; abundance: .; d_gene: .; j_gene: TRBJ2-5; v_gene: TRBV12-5
CDR3nt: TGCGCCAGCAGCTTAACCTTGCGGGTGTCTCTGGGGACTGAAGCTTTCTTT; CDR3aa: CASSLTLRVSLGTEAFF; abundance: few; d_gene: .; j_gene: TRBJ1-1; v_gene: TRBV5-1
CDR3nt: TGTGCCAGCCCGACGGGACAGGGACTCATGAACACTGAAGCTTTCTTT; CDR3aa: CASPTGQGLMNTEAFF; abundance: .; d_gene: TRBD1; j_gene: TRBJ1-1; v_gene: TRBV2
CDR3nt: TGTGCCACCAGTCCTATTGGGGGCTCCTACGAGCAGTACTTC; CDR3aa: CATSPIGGSYEQYF; abundance: .; d_gene: .; j_gene: TRBJ2-7; v_gene: TRBV15
CDR3nt: TGCGCCAGCAGCCGGACCTTCACAGATACGCAGTATTTT; CDR3aa: CASSRTFTDTQYF; abundance: .; d_gene: .; j_gene: TRBJ2-3; v_gene: TRBV4-1
CDR3nt: TGTGCCAGCAGTAAGGACAGGGGGCGTAAAGAGACCCAGTACTTC; CDR3aa: CASSKDRGRKETQYF; abundance: .; d_gene: TRBD1; j_gene: TRBJ2-5; v_gene: TRBV2
CDR3nt: TGTGCCAGCAGCGATCCATCCCAGAACACTGAAGCTTTCTTT; CDR3aa: CASSDPSQNTEAFF; abundance: few; d_gene: .; j_gene: TRBJ1-1; v_gene: TRBV9
CDR3nt: TGCAGTGCTCCCAAGGTTCGAGGCTACACCTTC; CDR3aa: CSAPKVRGYTF; abundance: .; d_gene: .; j_gene: TRBJ1-2; v_gene: TRBV20-1
CDR3nt: TGTGCCAGCAGCTTAGGATTGACAGGGTCTGGCGAGCAGTACTTC; CDR3aa: CASSLGLTGSGEQYF; abundance: .; d_gene: TRBD1; j_gene: TRBJ2-7; v_gene: TRBV7-6
CDR3nt: TGTGCCAGCAGCCCAGGACTTACCTTCGGCGATGAGCAGTTCTTC; CDR3aa: CASSPGLTFGDEQFF; abundance: .; d_gene: .; j_gene: TRBJ2-1; v_gene: TRBV11-3
CDR3nt: TGCGCCAGCAGCTTGGTTCTAGGGGGCTACGAGCAGTACTTC; CDR3aa: CASSLVLGGYEQYF; abundance: .; d_gene: .; j_gene: TRBJ2-7; v_gene: TRBV5-1
CDR3nt: TGTGCCAGCAGAGTGGGTGCAACTAATGAAAAACTGTTTTTT; CDR3aa: CASRVGATNEKLFF; abundance: .; d_gene: .; j_gene: TRBJ1-4; v_gene: TRBV5-5
CDR3nt: TGTGCCAGCGGGACGGGGGGAAACTATGGCTACACCTTC; CDR3aa: CASGTGGNYGYTF; abundance: .; d_gene: .; j_gene: TRBJ1-2; v_gene: TRBV6-5
CDR3nt: TGTGCCAGCAGTGACAGTTCAAGTAAGAGGCAGTACTTC; CDR3aa: CASSDSSSKRQYF; abundance: .; d_gene: .; j_gene: TRBJ2-7; v_gene: TRBV6-5
CDR3nt: TGTGCCAGCAGCAGCCGGGACAGGATTAACAATGAGCAGTTCTTC; CDR3aa: CASSSRDRINNEQFF; abundance: .; d_gene: TRBD1; j_gene: TRBJ2-1; v_gene: TRBV13
CDR3nt: TGTGCCAGCAGCCGTCGACAGGCTCGAATCTACGAGCAGTACTTC; CDR3aa: CASSRRQARIYEQYF; abundance: .; d_gene: .; j_gene: TRBJ2-7; v_gene: TRBV6-5
CDR3nt: TGTGCCAGCAGCTTAAAGGGACTAGCGTCACCAGTGCGCACAGATACGCAGTATTTT; CDR3aa: CASSLKGLASPVRTDTQYF; abundance: .; d_gene: TRBD2; j_gene: TRBJ2-3; v_gene: TRBV7-9
CDR3nt: TGCGCCAGCAGTGAGTCAAAGGGACAGGGCCGTGGCTACACCTTC; CDR3aa: CASSESKGQGRGYTF; abundance: once; d_gene: TRBD1; j_gene: TRBJ1-2; v_gene: TRBV10-2